This T cell receptor beta chain was sequenced in a study of T cell changes during pregnancy in multiple sclerosis. Some clones are missing from TCRdb's copy, which holds only in-frame ones; the method was immunoSEQ multiplex PCR. Here the sample spans 100,000 or so clones, more than 85% being singletons. There are 15 residues in the CDR3. CDR1 and CDR2 from the germline V gene are SGHTA and FQGTGA. After removal of 5 bases from V and 4 bases from J, the junction contained 7 bases not matched to a gene. Sequences were derived from peripheral blood, sampled after pregnancy. The receptor was derived from a female donor with multiple sclerosis, enrolled in a pregnancy study. This chain joins TRBV7-3 and TRBJ2-5, with 10 nucleotides matching TRBD2. This CDR3 is CASSKERGGRETQYF. The CDR3 nucleotides are TGTGCCAGCAGCAAGGAGCGGGGGGGTAGAGAGACCCAGTACTTC.